The TCR beta chain under discussion was sequenced for a study of cytomegalovirus exposure and HLA in healthy donors. The CDR3 runs 15 residues. Germline V gene sequence: CDR1 SGHAT, CDR2 FQNNGV. V was trimmed by 3 bases and J by 4 bases, leaving 15 bases between them. Samples came from healthy bone marrow donors. PCR employed 60 Vbeta and 13 Jbeta primers. The table came from immunoSEQ multiplex PCR; TCRdb's copy has only in-frame clones and leaves some out. Of under 150,000 clones detected, over 60% appear once; the ten largest clones hold 6.8%. The genes are TRBV11-2 and TRBJ1-1; D possibly corresponds to TRBD1 (6 bases). Sequenced: PBMCs. The receptor comes from a man aged 40-49 years in good health and CMV-seropositive. CDR3 region: CASSLRGVGGTEAFF. The CDR3 DNA follows: TGTGCCAGCAGCTTGAGGGGAGTAGGGGGCACTGAAGCTTTCTTT.